This TCR beta chain stems from a study of T cell changes during pregnancy in multiple sclerosis. Repertoires were generated with immunoSEQ multiplex PCR, while TCRdb's copy carries only in-frame clones and drops some. Here the sample spans about 89,000 clones, approximately 94% being singletons. The V gene's germline CDR1 is LNHDA and CDR2 SQIVND (reference sequence). This CDR3 spans 15 amino acids. Unmatched junction bases numbered 6, after V lost 5 bases and J lost 1 base. This specimen consisted of peripheral blood, obtained in the third trimester of pregnancy. This TCR was sampled from a female donor with multiple sclerosis, enrolled in a pregnancy study. V is TRBV19 and J is TRBJ2-7; 9 nucleotides agree with TRBD1. CDR3 residues: CASSVTGGSSYEQYF. The CDR3 DNA reads TGTGCCAGTAGTGTGACAGGGGGTTCTTCCTACGAGCAGTACTTC.